This passage covers 20 T cell receptor beta chains from one sample sequenced in a study of blood T cell repertoires in COVID-19. Sequencing was performed with immunoSEQ multiplex PCR; in TCRdb, only in-frame clones are kept and a portion is missing. The table includes just over 70,000 clones, approximately 89% detected once. The sample consisted of peripheral blood. These receptors all stem from a human donor in a cohort sampled during active COVID-19.

The V gene is TRBV6-2 or TRBV6-3, the J gene TRBJ1-2, with D perhaps matching TRBD1 (5 bases). Germline assignment: CDR1 MNHEY and CDR2 SVGEGT. The length of the CDR3 is 15 residues. The germline V and J ends were trimmed by 5 bases and 3 bases, with 16 bases remaining between them. CDR3 coding DNA: TGTGCCAGCAGTGCCCAGGGAAACGAGTACTATGGCTACACCTTC. Protein: CASSAQGNEYYGYTF.

The CDR3 bases are TGCGCCAGCAATCACAGGGGAGAAGCGGTCCTTGGCAATGGCTACACCTTC. Translated: CASNHRGEAVLGNGYTF. This sequence joins TRBV23-1 and TRBJ1-2; 7 bases map to TRBD1. TRBV23-1 is filed as an ORF, its function uncertain. V dropped 7 bases and J dropped 6; count of bases not matched to a gene: 20. This CDR3 has 17 amino acids.

The chain has TRBV4-2 and TRBJ1-3, with a weak D call TRBD1 (5 bases). Germline V gene data show CDR1 as LGHNA and CDR2 as YNFKEQ. The CDR3 has 17 residues. V was shortened by 0 bases and J by 1 base, with 13 bases between the two germline ends. Here the CDR3 DNA reads TGTGCCAGCAGCCAAGATCCACAGGACCTATCTGGAAACACCATATATTTT. It translates to CASSQDPQDLSGNTIYF.

The J gene is TRBJ2-7, the V gene TRBV7-9, with TRBD1 matching over 7 bases. The germline CDR1 and CDR2 sequences are SEHNR and FQNEAQ (reference sequence). CDR3 size: 15 residues. With 10 bases clipped from V and 1 base from J, the junction kept 13 bases outside the gene matches. The CDR3 region is CATLPIGQVSYEQYF. CDR3 DNA: TGTGCCACCCTTCCAATAGGACAGGTGTCCTACGAGCAGTACTTC.

This chain links TRBV7-8 with TRBJ2-3; D perhaps matches TRBD1 (5 bases). V was cut by 0 bases and J by 4 bases, with 14 bases left in between. The CDR3 totals 16 residues. Germline V gives CDR1 SGHVS, CDR2 FQNEAQ. The CDR3 sequence: CASSLAPGKGADTQYF. The CDR3, as DNA: TGTGCCAGCAGCTTAGCACCAGGGAAGGGCGCAGATACGCAGTATTTT.

The rearrangement uses TRBV5-6 and TRBJ2-7; TRBD1 is a possible D gene (5 bases). CDR1 SGHDT and CDR2 YYEEEE come from the germline V gene. This CDR3 is 14 amino acids long. V was cut by 2 bases and J by 2 bases, with 11 bases left in between. The DNA for the CDR3 is TGTGCCAGCAGCTTTCTTACGGACACCTACGAGCAGTACTTC. It specifies CASSFLTDTYEQYF.

This clone is termed medium-sized. The gene calls are TRBV4-2 and TRBJ2-7; D is possibly TRBD1 (6 bases). V lost 0 bases, J lost 5 bases, and 17 bases lay in between. The CDR3 is 16 amino acids. The germline gives CDR1 LGHNA, CDR2 YNFKEQ. The CDR3 reads CASSQDLGQGSDEQYF. CDR3 bases: TGTGCCAGCAGCCAAGATTTGGGGCAGGGGTCGGACGAGCAGTACTTC.

In the case of this clone: Other DNA sequences from this sample encode an identical CDR3 as well. The rearrangement uses TRBV9 and TRBJ2-7; D gene unclear. Germline V gene lookup returns CDR1 SGDLS and CDR2 YYNGEE. The CDR3 loop spans 13 amino acids. V dropped 2 bases and J dropped 0 bases, with 6 bases sitting between them. The CDR3 DNA is TGTGCCAGCAGCGTGGGCAGCTCCTACGAGCAGTACTTC. Translation: CASSVGSSYEQYF. The full variable domain, in which reference TRBV9 and TRBJ2-7 provide the parts outside the CDR3, is DSGVTQTPKHLITATGQRVTLRCSPRSGDLSVYWYQQSLDQGLQFLIQYYNGEERAKGNILERFSAQQFPDLHSELNLSSLELGDSALYFCASSVGSSYEQYFGPGTRLTVT.

The V gene is TRBV6-1, the J gene TRBJ1-6; perhaps TRBD1 as D (6 bases). The V gene lost 2 bases and the J gene lost 6 bases, with 11 bases spanning the gap. In germline, CDR1 is MNHNS, CDR2 SASEGT. CDR3 length: 15 amino acids. The CDR3 coding sequence is TGTGCCAGCAGTGAAAGGGGACACGCTAATTCACCCCTCCACTTT. Translated, it gives CASSERGHANSPLHF.

The genes are TRBV5-1 and TRBJ2-1; 7 positions agree with TRBD2. This CDR3 contains 17 residues. The junction had 15 bases not matched to a gene; V was cut back by 7 bases and J by 2 bases. Germline-derived CDR1 and CDR2 are SGHRS and YFSETQ. CDR3 region: CASVSHGGGGTYNEQFF. In nucleotides, the CDR3 is TGCGCCAGCGTTTCCCACGGCGGGGGAGGGACCTACAATGAGCAGTTCTTC.

The chain recombines TRBV29-1 with TRBJ2-7, with D maybe TRBD1 (6 bases). The CDR3 extends over 14 amino acids. Germline CDR1 reads SQVTM; CDR2 reads ANQGSEA. The V and J ends lost 4 bases and 0 bases respectively, with 13 bases between them. CDR3: CSVAGTRDSYEQYF. In DNA, the CDR3 is TGCAGCGTTGCCGGGACAAGGGACTCCTACGAGCAGTACTTC.

As DNA, the CDR3 is TGTGCCAGCAGTGGGGGGGACAGGGCAATTAACTATGGCTACACCTTC. It encodes CASSGGDRAINYGYTF. This chain connects TRBV6-1 to TRBJ1-2, with TRBD1 matching 9 bases. J gave up 1 base and V 4 bases, and 7 bases lay outside the gene matches. Germline V gene data show CDR1 as MNHNS and CDR2 as SASEGT. The CDR3 covers 16 residues.

This clone was counted a single time. The CDR3 DNA is TGTGCCAGCAGCCAGGGCAATGGCTACACCTTC. Residues: CASSQGNGYTF. The chain couples TRBV5-6 to TRBJ1-2, with TRBD1 as a possible D gene (5 bases). V was shortened by 4 bases and J by 6 bases, with 7 bases between the two germline ends. There are 11 residues in the CDR3. The germline V gene encodes CDR1 SGHDT and CDR2 YYEEEE.

The rearrangement uses TRBV7-2 and TRBJ1-5; D gene unclear. The CDR3 sequence is 13 residues long. Trimming cost V 0 bases and J 6 bases, with 6 bases left between them. Germline V CDR1 and CDR2: SGHTA, FQGNSA. CDR3 DNA: TGTGCCAGCAGCTTAGCGGAGGGTCAGCCCCAGCATTTT. Amino acid sequence: CASSLAEGQPQHF. Full variable domain (remainder filled in from reference TRBV7-2 and TRBJ1-5): GAGVSQSPSNKVTEKGKDVELRCDPISGHTALYWYRQSLGQGLEFLIYFQGNSAPDKSGLPSDRFSAERTGGSVSTLTIQRTQQEDSAVYLCASSLAEGQPQHFGDGTRLSIL.

The V gene is TRBV4-3, the J gene TRBJ2-7, with D perhaps matching TRBD2 (5 bases). Germline lookup yields CDR1 LGHNA and CDR2 YSLEER. This CDR3 is built from 15 residues. V gave up 0 bases and J gave up 0 bases, with 9 bases separating them. CDR3 sequence: CASSQEEGISYEQYF. In DNA, the CDR3 is TGCGCCAGCAGCCAAGAAGAGGGTATCTCCTACGAGCAGTACTTC.

This chain connects TRBV6-6 to TRBJ2-7, with 7 bases matching TRBD1. Losses at the gene ends were 0 bases for V and 3 bases for J; bases not matched to a gene: 8. This CDR3 comprises 16 residues. In germline, CDR1 is MNHNY, CDR2 SVGAGI (reference sequence). The CDR3 nucleotides read TGTGCCAGCAGTTACTCAATCGGGACAGTCAACTACGAGCAGTACTTC. This encodes CASSYSIGTVNYEQYF.

The chain links TRBV2 to TRBJ1-2; 9 bases line up with TRBD1. The CDR3 length is 13 residues. Per germline, CDR1 SNHLY and CDR2 FYNNEI. V gave up 6 bases and J gave up 6 bases; unmatched junction bases: 5. Here the CDR3 reads CASRGQGGNGYTF. As DNA, the CDR3 is TGTGCCAGCAGGGGACAGGGAGGTAATGGCTACACCTTC. Drawing the rest from reference TRBV2 and TRBJ1-2, the complete variable domain is EPEVTQTPSHQVTQMGQEVILRCVPISNHLYFYWYRQILGQKVEFLVSFYNNEISEKSEIFDDQFSVERPDGSNFTLKIRSTKLEDSAMYFCASRGQGGNGYTFGSGTRLTVV.

The chain uses TRBV7-3 and TRBJ1-1; no clear D gene. Germline V lookup: CDR1 SGHTA, CDR2 FQGTGA. V was clipped by 4 bases and J by 5 bases, with 11 bases between them. This CDR3 comprises 13 residues. CDR3: CASSSGSGTEAFF. The CDR3 coding sequence is TGTGCCAGCAGCTCGGGGTCGGGGACTGAAGCTTTCTTT.

The chain combines TRBV5-1 with TRBJ1-1; D might be TRBD1 (6 bases). The CDR3 extends over 15 amino acids. V shed 3 bases and J shed 1 base, with 13 bases lying between them. The germline V gene has CDR1 SGHRS and CDR2 YFSETQ. CDR3 nucleotide sequence: TGCGCCAGCAGCTCATTCTACAGGGAGAACACTGAAGCTTTCTTT. Its protein is CASSSFYRENTEAFF.

The table lists this clone with a count of one. The rearrangement links TRBV9 to TRBJ2-2, with D perhaps TRBD1 (6 bases). Looked up from germline, CDR1 is SGDLS and CDR2 is YYNGEE. This CDR3 has 13 residues. V lost 3 bases and J lost 3, with 6 bases in between. The CDR3 DNA reads as TGTGCCAGCAGCGGGACAGACACCGGGGAGCTGTTTTTT. Its protein is CASSGTDTGELFF. The whole variable domain, remainder taken from reference TRBV9 and TRBJ2-2, is DSGVTQTPKHLITATGQRVTLRCSPRSGDLSVYWYQQSLDQGLQFLIQYYNGEERAKGNILERFSAQQFPDLHSELNLSSLELGDSALYFCASSGTDTGELFFGEGSRLTVL.